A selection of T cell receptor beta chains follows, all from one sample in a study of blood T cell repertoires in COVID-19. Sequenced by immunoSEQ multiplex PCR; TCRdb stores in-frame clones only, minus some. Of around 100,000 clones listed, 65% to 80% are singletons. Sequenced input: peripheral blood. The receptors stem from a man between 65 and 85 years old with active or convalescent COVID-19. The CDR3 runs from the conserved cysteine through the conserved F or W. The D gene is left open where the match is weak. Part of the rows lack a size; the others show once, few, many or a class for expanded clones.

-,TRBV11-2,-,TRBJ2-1,CASSSMGTGGLEQFF,TGTGCCAGCAGCTCGATGGGAACGGGGGGCCTTGAGCAGTTCTTC
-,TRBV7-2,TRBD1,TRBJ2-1,CASSLVSGTVNNEQFF,TGTGCCAGCAGTCTCGTCTCCGGGACAGTCAACAATGAGCAGTTCTTC
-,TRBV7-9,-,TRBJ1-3,CASGTGNGNTIYF,TGTGCCAGCGGTACAGGGAACGGAAACACCATATATTTT
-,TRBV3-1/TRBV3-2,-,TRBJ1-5,CASSQRGSNQPQHF,TGTGCCAGCAGCCAACGAGGGAGCAATCAGCCCCAGCATTTT
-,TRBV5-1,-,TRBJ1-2,CASSPDSPSHGYTF,TGCGCCAGCAGCCCCGACAGTCCTTCCCATGGCTACACCTTC
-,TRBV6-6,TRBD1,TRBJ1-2,CASGGDRMDYGYTF,TGTGCCAGCGGAGGGGACAGGATGGACTATGGCTACACCTTC
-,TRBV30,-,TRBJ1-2,CAWSSAHSYGYTF,TGTGCCTGGAGTTCTGCCCACTCCTATGGCTACACCTTC
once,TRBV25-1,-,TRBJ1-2,CASSGGTPYGYTF,TGTGCCAGCAGTGGGGGGACACCCTATGGCTACACCTTC
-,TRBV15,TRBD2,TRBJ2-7,CATSPRLAAASYEQYF,TGTGCCACCAGCCCTAGACTAGCGGCAGCCTCCTACGAGCAGTACTTC
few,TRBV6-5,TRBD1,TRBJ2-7,CASSYSRTGRTYEQYF,TGTGCCAGCAGTTACTCCAGGACAGGGAGGACCTACGAGCAGTACTTC
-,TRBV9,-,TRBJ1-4,CASSPEGGATNEKLFF,TGTGCCAGCAGCCCCGAGGGGGGGGCAACTAATGAAAAACTGTTTTTT
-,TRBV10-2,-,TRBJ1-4,CASSFSPGGQGEKLFF,TGCGCCAGCAGTTTCTCCCCGGGGGGGCAGGGTGAAAAACTGTTTTTT
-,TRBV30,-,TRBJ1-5,CAWSGGSYSNQPQHF,TGTGCCTGGAGTGGAGGATCCTATAGCAATCAGCCCCAGCATTTT
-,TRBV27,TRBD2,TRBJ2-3,CASGGLGLATDTQYF,TGTGCCAGCGGAGGATTAGGACTAGCTACAGATACGCAGTATTTT
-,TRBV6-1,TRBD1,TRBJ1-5,CASSDRDRGNQPQHF,TGTGCCAGCAGTGATCGTGACAGGGGGAATCAGCCCCAGCATTTT
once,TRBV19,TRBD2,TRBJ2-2,CASMVRGASGELFF,TGTGCCAGTATGGTGCGGGGGGCGAGCGGGGAGCTGTTTTTT
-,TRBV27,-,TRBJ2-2,CASTPVTGNTGELFF,TGTGCCAGCACCCCCGTGACAGGGAACACCGGGGAGCTGTTTTTT
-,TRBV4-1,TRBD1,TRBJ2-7,CASSQNLDRGQYEQYF,TGCGCCAGCAGCCAAAACCTGGACAGGGGTCAGTACGAGCAGTACTTC
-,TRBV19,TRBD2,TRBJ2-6,CASSYGGAGANVLTF,TGTGCCAGTAGTTACGGGGGGGCTGGGGCCAACGTCCTGACTTTC
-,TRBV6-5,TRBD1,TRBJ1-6,CASSYSNQGAGSPLHF,TGTGCCAGCAGTTACTCGAATCAGGGGGCTGGTTCACCCCTCCACTTT
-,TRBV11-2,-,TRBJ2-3,CASSLFRDTQYF,TGTGCCAGCAGCTTATTTCGGGATACGCAGTATTTT
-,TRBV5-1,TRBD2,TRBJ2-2,CASSLVAGDGTGELFF,TGCGCCAGCAGCTTGGTGGCGGGGGACGGCACCGGGGAGCTGTTTTTT
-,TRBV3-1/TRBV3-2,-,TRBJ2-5,CASSQELEGETQYF,TGTGCCAGCAGCCAAGAATTGGAGGGGGAGACCCAGTACTTC
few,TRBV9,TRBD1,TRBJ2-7,CASSVAGTGGDEQYF,TGTGCCAGCAGCGTAGCTGGGACAGGGGGCGACGAGCAGTACTTC
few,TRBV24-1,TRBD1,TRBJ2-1,CATSDRTGQDEQFF,TGTGCCACCAGTGACAGGACAGGGCAGGATGAGCAGTTCTTC
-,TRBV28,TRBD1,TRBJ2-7,CASSSPGDRVAYEQYF,TGTGCCAGCAGTTCGCCGGGGGACAGGGTCGCCTACGAGCAGTACTTC
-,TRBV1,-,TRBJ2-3,CTSSQDYDLLDTDTQYF,TGCACCAGCAGCCAAGATTATGACTTATTAGACACAGATACGCAGTATTTT